A single sample gave rise to the 16 T cell receptor beta chains below, sequenced in a study of T cells in Graves' hyperthyroidism and ophthalmopathy. Amplified TCR beta CDR3 regions derived from RNA transcripts. The primer set for the first-round RT-PCR of the TCR CDR3 was HTBI. TCRdb passed the multiplex PCR reads through MiXCR, listing each CDR3 protein once. Among under 400,000 distinct CDR3 sequences listed, more than 15% were seen once. Specimen: blood. These receptors were obtained from a woman aged 18-29 years with Graves' hyperthyroidism that later progressed to Graves' ophthalmopathy.

The genes are TRBV5-1 and TRBJ2-2; unclear D gene. The CDR3 runs to 19 residues. Germline loops: CDR1 SGHRS, CDR2 YFSETQ. Trimming shortened V by 0 bases and J by 4 bases, and 22 bases separated the two germline ends. The CDR3 DNA is TGCGCCAGCAGCTTGGGTCAGGTTGCTCCTATTGCGTTCACCGGGGAGCTGTTTTTT. Amino acids: CASSLGQVAPIAFTGELFF.

In its sample, this clonotype was seen a few times. This sequence joins TRBV4-1 and TRBJ2-7; TRBD2 matches at 7 bases. Losses at the gene ends were 4 bases for V and 2 bases for J; bases not matched to a gene: 8. There are 15 residues in the CDR3. Germline values: CDR1 MGHRA, CDR2 YSYEKL. The CDR3 DNA reads as TGCGCCAGCAGCCGATCGACTAGCCCTACCTACGAGCAGTACTTC. Residues: CASSRSTSPTYEQYF.

At least ten counts were recorded for this clonotype. The rearrangement uses TRBV20-1 and TRBJ1-1, with TRBD1 identical over 11 bases. There are 14 residues in the CDR3. CDR1 DFQATT and CDR2 SNEGSKA come from the germline V gene (reference sequence). Unmatched junction bases numbered 0, after V lost 0 bases and J lost 3 bases. The CDR3 spells CSAREGQGDTEAFF. The CDR3 nucleotides are TGCAGTGCTAGAGAGGGACAGGGGGACACTGAAGCTTTCTTT.

This clonotype was seen a handful of times. This chain connects TRBV6-2 or TRBV6-3 to TRBJ2-5; TRBD2 might be the D (7 bases). This CDR3 contains 14 residues. The V end was cut by 5 bases, the J end by 3 bases, with 13 bases between. Germline V gives CDR1 MNHEY, CDR2 SVGEGT. DNA of the CDR3: TGTGCCAGCAGTAGGGGGGGCAGGGAAGAGACCCAGTACTTC. Protein sequence: CASSRGGREETQYF.

This rearrangement joins TRBV5-1 to TRBJ2-7; possible D gene TRBD1, 6 bases. The germline CDR1 and CDR2 sequences are SGHRS and YFSETQ. The CDR3 has 13 amino acids. Between the trimmed V and J ends, which lost 3 bases and 3 bases, there was a span of 10 bases. The CDR3 here is CASSWGRNYEQYF. The CDR3 region has the DNA TGCGCCAGCAGCTGGGGGCGGAACTACGAGCAGTACTTC.

Comment on this clonotype: Relative to the germline gene, one junction end is altered; a read error may explain this. The gene calls are TRBV28 and TRBJ1-5, with D possibly being TRBD1 (5 bases). Per the germline V gene, CDR1 is MDHEN and CDR2 is SYDVKM. This CDR3 has 15 amino acids. CDR3 DNA sequence: TGTGCCAGCAGTTTATTCCGGGGGAGAGCTCAGCTCCAGCATTTT. This translates into CASSLFRGRAQLQHF.

This clonotype was seen ten or more times. The chain is built from TRBV2 and TRBJ2-5; 9 nucleotides align to TRBD2. The CDR3 has 14 residues. The J segment lost 4 bases and the V segment lost 5 bases, leaving 5 bases of the junction unmatched. Looked up from germline, CDR1 is SNHLY and CDR2 is FYNNEI. The CDR3 spells CASSRTSAAETQYF. The CDR3 bases are TGTGCCAGCAGTAGGACTAGCGCGGCAGAGACCCAGTACTTC.

This chain links TRBV6-1 with TRBJ2-7, with 7 bases identical to TRBD2. The germline CDR1 and CDR2 sequences are MNHNS and SASEGT. Losses at the gene ends were 8 bases for V and 1 base for J; bases not matched to a gene: 8. The CDR3 contains 14 residues. The CDR3 loop reads CASHRGGLSYEQYF. Here the CDR3 DNA reads TGTGCCAGCCACCGCGGGGGATTATCCTACGAGCAGTACTTC.

This clonotype was picked up a small number of times. The chain combines TRBV5-1 with TRBJ2-2, with D tentatively TRBD2 (7 bases). The CDR3 length is 16 residues. Germline values: CDR1 SGHRS, CDR2 YFSETQ. The V end lost 4 bases, the J end lost 4 bases, and 17 bases lay between the germline ends. CDR3 amino acids: CASSPDNRGATGELFF. Here the CDR3 DNA reads TGCGCCAGCAGCCCCGACAATCGGGGGGCCACCGGGGAGCTGTTTTTT.

The rearrangement joins TRBV5-8 to TRBJ2-3; D is possibly TRBD1 (6 bases). Germline V gene sequence: CDR1 SGHTS, CDR2 YDEGEE. The V and J ends lost 0 bases and 7 bases respectively, with 12 bases between them. There are 14 residues in the CDR3. CDR3 in DNA: TGTGCCAGCAGCTTGGACAGGGCAGGATATACGCAGTATTTT. This encodes CASSLDRAGYTQYF.

In this sample, this clonotype turned up a few times. The rearrangement joins TRBV29-1 to TRBJ2-5, with D perhaps being TRBD1 or TRBD2 (5 bases each). V shed 5 bases and J shed 1 base, with 14 bases lying between them. The CDR3 contains 14 residues. CDR1 and CDR2 from the germline V gene are SQVTM and ANQGSEA. Here the CDR3 DNA reads TGCAGCGTTTTGGGGGAGTTAAGCCAAGAGACCCAGTACTTC. Its protein is CSVLGELSQETQYF.

The chain carries TRBV24-1 and TRBJ2-5; TRBD1 matches at 9 bases. The V and J ends lost 4 bases and 3 bases, in that order; junction bases with no gene match: 5. The germline CDR1 and CDR2 sequences are KGHDR and SFDVKD. The length of the CDR3 is 15 residues. This CDR3 reads CATSDPGTGKETQYF. For the CDR3, the DNA is TGTGCCACCAGTGACCCCGGGACAGGGAAAGAGACCCAGTACTTC.

The chain is built from TRBV12-3 or TRBV12-4 and TRBJ1-5, with D hard to call. The length of the CDR3 is 13 residues. The V and J ends lost 2 bases and 7 bases respectively, with 9 bases between them. The chain's CDR3 is CASSLHGWQPQHF. The CDR3 DNA reads TGTGCCAGCAGTTTACACGGATGGCAGCCCCAGCATTTT.

The rearrangement uses TRBV5-1 and TRBJ2-5; unclear D gene. CDR1 and CDR2 from the germline V gene are SGHRS and YFSETQ. This CDR3 has 12 residues. Trimming took 5 bases from V and 5 from J, leaving 10 bases between them. CDR3 nucleotides: TGCGCCAGCAGGCGCCAGGAGGAGACCCAGTACTTC. This sequence encodes CASRRQEETQYF.

The chain has TRBV5-1 and TRBJ2-5; D is unresolved. Germline V CDR1 and CDR2: SGHRS, YFSETQ. CDR3 length: 14 amino acids. Deletions cut 0 bases from V and 1 base from J, with 7 bases between. The CDR3 region is CASSLATAQETQYF. CDR3 nucleotides: TGCGCCAGCAGCTTGGCTACGGCCCAAGAGACCCAGTACTTC.

The genes are TRBV3-1 and TRBJ2-7, with TRBD2 identical over 8 bases. The ends lost 0 bases at V and 4 bases at J; junction bases unmatched: 11. Germline CDR1 LGHDT, CDR2 YNNKEL (reference sequence). The CDR3 has 17 amino acids. The CDR3 DNA sequence: TGTGCCAGCAGCCAAGATTCGACGGGAGGGCCGAGATACGAGCAGTACTTC. Protein: CASSQDSTGGPRYEQYF.